The T cell receptor beta chain under discussion was sequenced for a study of blood T cell repertoires in COVID-19. Turning to the study itself: From T cells, B-cell-depleted T cells, or PBMCs came the material, which was cDNA or gDNA.

Study processing details: By means of reference gene primer amplification, nucleated cell counts were estimated. Clones were read by immunoSEQ multiplex PCR, and TCRdb kept only the in-frame ones, dropping some. From that table come the V and J calls and clone size; the DNA was used to work out D and trimming. The sample carries around 400,000 clones, 89% recorded once. In terms of age and location, participants ranged from roughly 18 to 100 years and lived in around 22 US areas. Two negative PCRs, clearance, or symptom resolution had been documented for recovered Cohort 3 donors. The CDR3 contains 14 residues. V was shortened by 1 base and J by 1 base, with 7 bases between the two germline ends. Germline V gene sequence: CDR1 MDHEN, CDR2 SYDVKM.

The TCR originated in a woman aged 25 to 45 who had recovered from COVID-19. Sequencing used PBMCs or T cells enriched from blood (not recorded which). This chain connects TRBV28 to TRBJ2-5; D is undetermined. CDR3 in amino acids: CASSLSPPQETQYF. In DNA form, the CDR3 reads TGTGCCAGCAGTTTATCCCCTCCCCAAGAGACCCAGTACTTC.